The 8 T cell receptor beta chains given below trace back to one sample, sequenced in a study of blood T cell repertoires in COVID-19. Sequencing used immunoSEQ multiplex PCR; TCRdb keeps in-frame clones, though not all of them. This sample has about 130,000 clones, with around 83% found just once. Sequencing was carried out using PBMCs or T cells enriched from blood (not recorded which). The receptors here all came from a man aged 25 to 45 who had recovered from COVID-19.

The gene calls are TRBV5-1 and TRBJ1-2; 7 nucleotides line up with TRBD1. With V trimmed by 4 bases and J by 1 base, 16 bases remained unmatched. The CDR3 is 18 amino acids. Germline CDR1 and CDR2: SGHRS and YFSETQ. CDR3 sequence (DNA): TGCGCCAGCAGCCGAGCCACGACCACCACAGGGGTTAACTATGGCTACACCTTC. This codes for CASSRATTTTGVNYGYTF. Full variable domain (remainder filled in from reference TRBV5-1 and TRBJ1-2): KAGVTQTPRYLIKTRGQQVTLSCSPISGHRSVSWYQQTPGQGLQFLFEYFSETQRNKGNFPGRFSGRQFSNSRSEMNVSTLELGDSALYLCASSRATTTTGVNYGYTFGSGTRLTVV.

The V and J genes are TRBV15 and TRBJ1-1, with a possible D match to TRBD1 (6 bases). The length of the CDR3 is 13 residues. Germline V gene data show CDR1 as LNHNV and CDR2 as YYDKDF (reference sequence). Trimming took 8 bases from V and 1 from J, leaving 11 bases between them. This chain's CDR3 is CATSQGRNTEAFF. CDR3 bases: TGTGCCACCTCACAGGGAAGGAACACTGAAGCTTTCTTT. Complete variable domain (other parts from reference TRBV15 and TRBJ1-1): DAMVIQNPRYQVTQFGKPVTLSCSQTLNHNVMYWYQQKSSQAPKLLFHYYDKDFNNEADTPDNFQSRRPNTSFCFLDIRSPGLGDTAMYLCATSQGRNTEAFFGQGTRLTVV.

This clone was counted at least ten times. The rearrangement joins TRBV7-8 to TRBJ1-3; the D gene is possibly TRBD1 (6 bases). Per the germline V gene, CDR1 is SGHVS and CDR2 is FQNEAQ. V dropped 0 bases and J dropped 2 bases, with 8 bases sitting between them. This CDR3 is built from 15 residues. Here the CDR3 DNA reads TGTGCCAGCAGCTTAGCGACAGGACCTGGAAACACCATATATTTT. Translating gives CASSLATGPGNTIYF.

The V call is TRBV4-2, the J call TRBJ2-1; D gene uncertain. Germline V gene lookup returns CDR1 LGHNA and CDR2 YNFKEQ. Trimming removed 0 bases from V and 5 bases from J, with 11 bases in between. There are 15 residues in the CDR3. For the CDR3, the DNA is TGTGCCAGCAGCCAAGATGACTCGTCAAACAATGAGCAGTTCTTC. Amino acids: CASSQDDSSNNEQFF.

The chain recombines TRBV9 with TRBJ2-1; D gene ambiguous. Germline V CDR1 and CDR2: SGDLS, YYNGEE. This CDR3 has 13 residues. Trimming took off 3 bases at V and 8 bases at J, with 12 bases between the two ends. Here the CDR3 DNA reads TGTGCCAGCAGCGGAGGAAACGGAGATGAGCAGTTCTTC. Translating gives CASSGGNGDEQFF.

A word on this clone: The junction departs from germline at one end; a sequencing error may be responsible. V usage is TRBV27 and J usage is TRBJ1-1; D is uncertain. CDR1 and CDR2 (germline): MNHEY, SMNVEV (reference sequence). This CDR3 has 14 residues. This CDR3 is CASRLWSGNTEAFF. The CDR3 region has the DNA TGTGCCAGCCGTTTGTGGAGCGGGAACACTGAAGCTTTCTTT.

This chain joins TRBV19 and TRBJ1-4; tentatively, D is TRBD1 (6 bases). The CDR3 length is 14 residues. Germline V gene sequence: CDR1 LNHDA, CDR2 SQIVND (reference sequence). Trimming cost V 6 bases and J 6 bases, with 14 bases left between them. The CDR3 DNA reads TGTGCCAGTAGCCGGCGGGGGGCCGATGAAAAACTGTTTTTT. It is translated as CASSRRGADEKLFF. Full variable domain (remainder filled in from reference TRBV19 and TRBJ1-4): DGGITQSPKYLFRKEGQNVTLSCEQNLNHDAMYWYRQDPGQGLRLIYYSQIVNDFQKGDIAEGYSVSREKKESFPLTVTSAQKNPTAFYLCASSRRGADEKLFFGSGTQLSVL.

This chain links TRBV4-1 with TRBJ1-4; no clear D. V was cut by 3 bases and J by 3 bases, with 11 bases left in between. CDR1 and CDR2 from the germline V gene are MGHRA and YSYEKL. The CDR3 extends over 15 amino acids. The CDR3 DNA sequence: TGCGCCAGCAGCCAGGCTGGAGCTTCTAATGAAAAACTGTTTTTT. It translates to CASSQAGASNEKLFF.